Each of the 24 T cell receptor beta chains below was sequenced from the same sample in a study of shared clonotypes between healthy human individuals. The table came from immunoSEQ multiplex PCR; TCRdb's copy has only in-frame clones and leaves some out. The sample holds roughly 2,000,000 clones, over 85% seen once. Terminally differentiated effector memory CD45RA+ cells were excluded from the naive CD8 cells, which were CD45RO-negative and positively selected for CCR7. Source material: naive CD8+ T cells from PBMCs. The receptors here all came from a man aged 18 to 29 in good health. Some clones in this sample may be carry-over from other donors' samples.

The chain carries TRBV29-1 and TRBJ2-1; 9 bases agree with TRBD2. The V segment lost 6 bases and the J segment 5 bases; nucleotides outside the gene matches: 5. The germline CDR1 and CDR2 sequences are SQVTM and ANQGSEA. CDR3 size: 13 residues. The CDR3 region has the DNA TGCAGCGTGGCGGGAGGGTATCACAATGAGCAGTTCTTC. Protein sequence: CSVAGGYHNEQFF.

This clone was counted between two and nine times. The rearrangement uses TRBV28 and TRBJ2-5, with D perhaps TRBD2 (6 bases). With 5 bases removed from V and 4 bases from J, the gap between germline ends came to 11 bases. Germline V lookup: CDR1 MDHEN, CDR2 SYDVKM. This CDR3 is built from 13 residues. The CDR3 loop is CASSPGLRETQYF. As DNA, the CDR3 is TGTGCCAGCAGTCCGGGACTGAGAGAGACCCAGTACTTC.

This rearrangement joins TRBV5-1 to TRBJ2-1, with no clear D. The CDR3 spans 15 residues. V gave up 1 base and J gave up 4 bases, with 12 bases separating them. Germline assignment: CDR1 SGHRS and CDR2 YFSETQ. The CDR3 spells CASSLLTPEYNEQFF. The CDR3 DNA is TGCGCCAGCAGCTTGTTGACGCCTGAATACAATGAGCAGTTCTTC.

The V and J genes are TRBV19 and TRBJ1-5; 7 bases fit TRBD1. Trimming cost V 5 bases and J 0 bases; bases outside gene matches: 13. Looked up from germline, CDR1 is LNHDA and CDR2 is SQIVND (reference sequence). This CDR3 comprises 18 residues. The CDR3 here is CASSPKGAMTYSNQPQHF. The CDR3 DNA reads TGTGCCAGTAGTCCAAAGGGGGCCATGACTTATAGCAATCAGCCCCAGCATTTT. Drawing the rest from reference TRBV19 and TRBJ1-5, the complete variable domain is DGGITQSPKYLFRKEGQNVTLSCEQNLNHDAMYWYRQDPGQGLRLIYYSQIVNDFQKGDIAEGYSVSREKKESFPLTVTSAQKNPTAFYLCASSPKGAMTYSNQPQHFGDGTRLSIL.

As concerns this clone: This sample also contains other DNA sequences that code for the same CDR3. CDR3 amino acids: CASRVGGNTEAFF. CDR3 bases: TGTGCCAGTAGGGTAGGGGGGAACACTGAAGCTTTCTTT. This chain connects TRBV19 to TRBJ1-1; D is perhaps TRBD1 (6 bases). The germline V gene has CDR1 LNHDA and CDR2 SQIVND (reference sequence). The CDR3 extends over 13 amino acids. V lost 6 bases, J lost 1 base, and 9 bases lay in between. The full variable domain, its missing parts supplied by reference TRBV19 and TRBJ1-1, is DGGITQSPKYLFRKEGQNVTLSCEQNLNHDAMYWYRQDPGQGLRLIYYSQIVNDFQKGDIAEGYSVSREKKESFPLTVTSAQKNPTAFYLCASRVGGNTEAFFGQGTRLTVV.

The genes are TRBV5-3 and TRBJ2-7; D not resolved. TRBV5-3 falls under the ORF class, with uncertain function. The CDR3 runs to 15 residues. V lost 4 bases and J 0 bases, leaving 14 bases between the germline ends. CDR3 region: CARSIIPCGSYEQYF. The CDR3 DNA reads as TGTGCCAGAAGCATCATTCCGTGCGGCTCCTACGAGCAGTACTTC.

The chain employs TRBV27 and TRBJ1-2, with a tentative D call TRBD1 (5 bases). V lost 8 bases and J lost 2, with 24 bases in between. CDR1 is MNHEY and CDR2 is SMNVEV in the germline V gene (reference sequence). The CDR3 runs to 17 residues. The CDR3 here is CASRIPLGGKGNYGYTF. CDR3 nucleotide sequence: TGTGCCAGCCGGATCCCTCTTGGGGGGAAGGGAAACTATGGCTACACCTTC.

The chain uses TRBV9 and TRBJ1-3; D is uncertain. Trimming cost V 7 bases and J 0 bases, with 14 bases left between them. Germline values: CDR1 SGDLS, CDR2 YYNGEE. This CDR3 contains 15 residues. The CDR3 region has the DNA TGTGCCAGCTCCCTAACTTCAACCTCTGGAAACACCATATATTTT. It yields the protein CASSLTSTSGNTIYF.

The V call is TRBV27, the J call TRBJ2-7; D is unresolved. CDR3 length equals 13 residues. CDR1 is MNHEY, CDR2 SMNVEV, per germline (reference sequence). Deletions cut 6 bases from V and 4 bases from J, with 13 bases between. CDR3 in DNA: TGTGCCAGCAGGTCAGGTTTGGAGTACGAGCAGTACTTC. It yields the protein CASRSGLEYEQYF.

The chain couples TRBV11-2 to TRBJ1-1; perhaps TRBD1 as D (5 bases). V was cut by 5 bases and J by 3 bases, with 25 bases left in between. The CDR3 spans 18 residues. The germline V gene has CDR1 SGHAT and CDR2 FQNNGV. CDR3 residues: CASSHTTGLGYRDTEAFF. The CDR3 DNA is TGTGCCAGCAGCCACACTACAGGCTTAGGGTATCGGGACACTGAAGCTTTCTTT.

The CDR3 DNA is TGTGCTAGTGGTTTGTTCAATCAGCCCCAGCATTTT. Translated, it gives CASGLFNQPQHF. This rearrangement joins TRBV12-5 to TRBJ1-5; D gene ambiguous. V dropped 2 bases and J dropped 3 bases, with 2 bases sitting between them. Germline V gene lookup returns CDR1 LGHNT and CDR2 FRNRAP. The CDR3 has 12 residues. Variable domain in full (rest from reference TRBV12-5 and TRBJ1-5): DARVTQTPRHKVTEMGQEVTMRCQPILGHNTVFWYRQTMMQGLELLAYFRNRAPLDDSGMPKDRFSAEMPDATLATLKIQPSEPRDSAVYFCASGLFNQPQHFGDGTRLSIL.

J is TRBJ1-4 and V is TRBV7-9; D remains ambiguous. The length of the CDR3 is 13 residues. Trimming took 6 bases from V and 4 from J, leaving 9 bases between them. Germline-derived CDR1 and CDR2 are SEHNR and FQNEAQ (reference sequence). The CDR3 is CASSSNRNEKLFF. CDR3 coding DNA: TGTGCCAGCAGTTCTAACCGTAATGAAAAACTGTTTTTT.

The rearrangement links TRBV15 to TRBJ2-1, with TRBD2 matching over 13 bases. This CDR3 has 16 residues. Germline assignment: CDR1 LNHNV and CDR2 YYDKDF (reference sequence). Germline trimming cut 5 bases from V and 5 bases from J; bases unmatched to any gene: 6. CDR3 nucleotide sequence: TGTGCCACCAGCCAACGAGGACTAGCGGGAGACAATGAGCAGTTCTTC. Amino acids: CATSQRGLAGDNEQFF.

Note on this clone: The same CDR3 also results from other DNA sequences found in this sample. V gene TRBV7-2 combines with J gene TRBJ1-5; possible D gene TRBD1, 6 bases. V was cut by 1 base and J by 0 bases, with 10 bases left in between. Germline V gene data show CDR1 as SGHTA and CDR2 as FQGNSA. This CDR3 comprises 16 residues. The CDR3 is CASSLGGGYSNQPQHF. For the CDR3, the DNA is TGTGCCAGCAGCTTAGGGGGGGGCTATAGCAATCAGCCCCAGCATTTT.

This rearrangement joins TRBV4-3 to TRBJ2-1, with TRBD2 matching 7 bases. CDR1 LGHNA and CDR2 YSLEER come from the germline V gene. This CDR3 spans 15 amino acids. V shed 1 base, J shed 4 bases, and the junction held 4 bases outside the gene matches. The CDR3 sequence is CASSQGRTRYNEQFF. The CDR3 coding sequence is TGCGCCAGCAGCCAAGGCCGGACTAGATACAATGAGCAGTTCTTC.

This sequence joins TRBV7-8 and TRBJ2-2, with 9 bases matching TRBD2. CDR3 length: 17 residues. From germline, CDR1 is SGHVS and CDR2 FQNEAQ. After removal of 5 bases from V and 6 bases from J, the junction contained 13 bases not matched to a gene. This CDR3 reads CASSLELAGKESGELFF. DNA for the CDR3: TGTGCCAGCAGCCTTGAGCTAGCGGGGAAGGAGTCCGGGGAGCTGTTTTTT. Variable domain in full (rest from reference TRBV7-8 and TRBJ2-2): GAGVSQSPRYKVAKRGQDVALRCDPISGHVSLFWYQQALGQGPEFLTYFQNEAQLDKSGLPSDRFFAERPEGSVSTLKIQRTQQEDSAVYLCASSLELAGKESGELFFGEGSRLTVL.

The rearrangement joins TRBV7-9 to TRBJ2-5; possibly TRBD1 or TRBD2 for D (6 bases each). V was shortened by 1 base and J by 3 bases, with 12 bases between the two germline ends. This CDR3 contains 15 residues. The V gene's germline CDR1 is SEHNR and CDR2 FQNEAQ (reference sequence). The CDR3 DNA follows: TGTGCCAGCAGCTTAGGGTCAGGGGAGGAAGAGACCCAGTACTTC. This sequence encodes CASSLGSGEEETQYF.

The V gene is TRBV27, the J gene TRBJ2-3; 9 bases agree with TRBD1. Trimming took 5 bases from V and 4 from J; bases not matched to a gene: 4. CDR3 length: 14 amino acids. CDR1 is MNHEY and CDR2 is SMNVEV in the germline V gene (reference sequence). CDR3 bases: TGTGCCAGCAGTCCGCGACAGGGGGCAGATACGCAGTATTTT. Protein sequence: CASSPRQGADTQYF.

The CDR3 sequence: CASSPPGTSGGYEQYF. The CDR3 DNA reads as TGTGCCAGCAGCCCCCCCGGGACTAGCGGGGGCTACGAGCAGTACTTC. The chain uses TRBV13 and TRBJ2-7; 14 bases match TRBD2. Trimming at V came to 5 bases and at J to 3 bases, leaving 6 bases not matched to a gene. This CDR3 is built from 16 residues. Germline V CDR1 and CDR2: PRHDT, FYEKMQ (reference sequence).

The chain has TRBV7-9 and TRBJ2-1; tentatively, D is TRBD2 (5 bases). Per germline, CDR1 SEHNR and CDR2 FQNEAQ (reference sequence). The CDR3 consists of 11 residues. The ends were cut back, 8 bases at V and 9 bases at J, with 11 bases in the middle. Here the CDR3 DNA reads TGTGCCAGCCAGCGAGGAGGTGAGCAGTTCTTC. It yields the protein CASQRGGEQFF.

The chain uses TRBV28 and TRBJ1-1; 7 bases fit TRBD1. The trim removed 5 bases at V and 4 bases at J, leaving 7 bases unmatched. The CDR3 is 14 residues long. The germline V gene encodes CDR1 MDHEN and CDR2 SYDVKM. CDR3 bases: TGTGCCAGCAGTCGAGACAGGGAGGCCACTGAAGCTTTCTTT. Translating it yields CASSRDREATEAFF.

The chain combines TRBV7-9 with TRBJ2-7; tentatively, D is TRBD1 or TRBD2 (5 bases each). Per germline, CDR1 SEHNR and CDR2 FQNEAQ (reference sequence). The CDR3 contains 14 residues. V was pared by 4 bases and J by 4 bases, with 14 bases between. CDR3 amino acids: CASSSWQGVYEQYF. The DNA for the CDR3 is TGTGCCAGCAGCTCATGGCAGGGAGTATACGAGCAGTACTTC.

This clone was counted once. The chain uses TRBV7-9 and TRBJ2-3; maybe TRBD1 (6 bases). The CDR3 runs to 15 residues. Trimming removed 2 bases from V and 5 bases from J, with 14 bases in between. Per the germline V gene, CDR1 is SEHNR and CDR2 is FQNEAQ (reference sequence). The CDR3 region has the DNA TGTGCCAGCAGCTTACCCCGGGACAATGGAGATACGCAGTATTTT. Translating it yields CASSLPRDNGDTQYF.

DNA for the CDR3: TGTGCCAGCAGTGACTCCCTTACGGGCACCGGGGAGCTGTTTTTT. It codes for CASSDSLTGTGELFF. The rearrangement uses TRBV6-4 and TRBJ2-2; no reliable D call. This CDR3 has 15 amino acids. Between the trimmed V and J ends, which lost 0 bases and 4 bases, there was a span of 9 bases. Germline V gives CDR1 MRHNA, CDR2 SNTAGT.